The clone carrying this TCR beta chain was seen a single time. The data derive from a study of T cell responses to AZD1222 COVID-19 vaccine. V lost 3 bases to trimming and J lost 5 bases; unmatched junction nucleotides: 25. CDR3 size: 20 residues. Germline V gene sequence: CDR1 SGHVS, CDR2 FQNEAQ. Here immunoSEQ multiplex PCR was the method, and the copy in TCRdb shows in-frame clones only, minus some. The data contain about 110,000 clones, around 92% of them singletons. The clonotype was recovered from an adult in good health. Sequences were derived from peripheral blood, sampled on day 0 of AZD1222 vaccination. The genes are TRBV7-8 and TRBJ2-7; 7 bases line up with TRBD2. The CDR3 sequence is CASSLAAGMATKSGVHEQYF. The CDR3 bases are TGTGCCAGCAGCTTGGCTGCAGGGATGGCTACCAAGAGCGGGGTCCACGAGCAGTACTTC.